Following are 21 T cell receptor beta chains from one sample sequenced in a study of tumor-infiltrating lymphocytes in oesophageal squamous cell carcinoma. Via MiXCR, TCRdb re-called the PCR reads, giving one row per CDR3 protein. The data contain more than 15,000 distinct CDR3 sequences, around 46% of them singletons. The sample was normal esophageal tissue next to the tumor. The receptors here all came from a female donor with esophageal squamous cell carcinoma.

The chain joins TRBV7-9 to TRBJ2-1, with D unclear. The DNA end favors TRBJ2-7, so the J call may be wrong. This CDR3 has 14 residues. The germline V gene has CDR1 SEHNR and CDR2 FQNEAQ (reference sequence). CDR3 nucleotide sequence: TGTGCCAGCAGCTCCCTGGGGTTTGGGGACGAGCAGTACTTC. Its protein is CASSSLGFGDEQYF.

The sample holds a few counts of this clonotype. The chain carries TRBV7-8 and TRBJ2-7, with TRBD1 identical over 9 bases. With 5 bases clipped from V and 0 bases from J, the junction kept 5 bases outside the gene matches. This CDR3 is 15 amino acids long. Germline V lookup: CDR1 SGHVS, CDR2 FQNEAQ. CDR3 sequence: CASSEGQGPSYEQYF. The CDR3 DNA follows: TGTGCCAGCAGCGAAGGACAGGGGCCCTCCTACGAGCAGTACTTC.

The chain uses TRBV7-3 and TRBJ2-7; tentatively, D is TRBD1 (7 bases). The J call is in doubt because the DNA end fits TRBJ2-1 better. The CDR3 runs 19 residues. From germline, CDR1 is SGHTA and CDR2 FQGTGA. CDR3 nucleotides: TGTGCCAGCAGCCCGGGACAGATGTGGTCAGGGATGACGGGGGCTGAGCAGTTCTTC. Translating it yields CASSPGQMWSGMTGAEQFF.

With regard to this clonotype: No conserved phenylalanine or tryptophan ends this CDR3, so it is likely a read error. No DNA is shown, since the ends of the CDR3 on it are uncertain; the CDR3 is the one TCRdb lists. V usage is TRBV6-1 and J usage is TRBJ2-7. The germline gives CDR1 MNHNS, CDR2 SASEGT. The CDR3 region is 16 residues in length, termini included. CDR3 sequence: CASSEALGPHEQYFGS.

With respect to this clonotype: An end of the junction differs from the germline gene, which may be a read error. DNA of the CDR3: TGTGCCAGCAGCCTAGCGGGTCGCACAGATACGCAGTATTTT. Its translation: CASSLAGRTDTQYF. The chain recombines TRBV7-2 with TRBJ2-3, with 8 nucleotides matching TRBD2. Germline CDR1 reads SGHTA; CDR2 reads FQGNSA. The CDR3 length is 14 residues.

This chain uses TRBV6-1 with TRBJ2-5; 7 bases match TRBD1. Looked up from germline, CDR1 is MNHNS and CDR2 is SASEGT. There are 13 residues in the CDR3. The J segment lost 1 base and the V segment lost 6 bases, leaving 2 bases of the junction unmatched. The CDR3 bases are TGTGCCAGCAGAGCAGGGGGCCAAGAGACCCAGTACTTC. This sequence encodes CASRAGGQETQYF.

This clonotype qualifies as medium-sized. The CDR3 region is CASSVELSSPYNEQFF. CDR3 nucleotides: TGTGCCAGCAGTGTAGAACTAAGTTCGCCTTACAATGAGCAGTTCTTC. The rearrangement joins TRBV6-1 to TRBJ2-1; D gene uncertain. Per the germline V gene, CDR1 is MNHNS and CDR2 is SASEGT. Trimming cost V 4 bases and J 4 bases, with 17 bases left between them. The CDR3 is 16 amino acids.

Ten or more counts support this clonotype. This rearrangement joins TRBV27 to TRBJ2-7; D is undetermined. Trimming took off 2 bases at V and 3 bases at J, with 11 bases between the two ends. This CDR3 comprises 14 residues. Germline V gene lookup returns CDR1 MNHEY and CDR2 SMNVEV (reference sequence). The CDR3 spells CASSLKDPLYEQYF. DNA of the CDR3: TGTGCCAGCAGTTTAAAGGACCCCCTCTACGAGCAGTACTTC.

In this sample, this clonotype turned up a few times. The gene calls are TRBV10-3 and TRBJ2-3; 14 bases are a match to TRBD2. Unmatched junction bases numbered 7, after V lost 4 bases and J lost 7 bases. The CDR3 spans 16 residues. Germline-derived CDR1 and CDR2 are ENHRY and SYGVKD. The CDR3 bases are TGTGCCATCAGTGGGGGGACTAGCGGGAGCGTAAATACGCAGTATTTT. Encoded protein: CAISGGTSGSVNTQYF.

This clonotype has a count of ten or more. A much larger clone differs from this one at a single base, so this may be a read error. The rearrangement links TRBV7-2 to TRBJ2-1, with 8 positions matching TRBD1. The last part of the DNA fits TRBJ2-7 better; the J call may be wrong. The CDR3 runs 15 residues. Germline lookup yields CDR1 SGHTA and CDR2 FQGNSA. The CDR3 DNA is TGTGCCAGCAGCTTAAGGACAGGGAAGCACAATGAGCAGTACTTC. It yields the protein CASSLRTGKHNEQYF.

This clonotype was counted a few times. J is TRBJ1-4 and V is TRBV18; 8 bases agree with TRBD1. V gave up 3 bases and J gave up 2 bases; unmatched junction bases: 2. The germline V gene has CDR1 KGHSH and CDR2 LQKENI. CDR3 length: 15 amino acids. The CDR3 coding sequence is TGTGCCAGCTCACCCCGGACAGGGACTAATGAAAAACTGTTTTTT. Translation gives CASSPRTGTNEKLFF.

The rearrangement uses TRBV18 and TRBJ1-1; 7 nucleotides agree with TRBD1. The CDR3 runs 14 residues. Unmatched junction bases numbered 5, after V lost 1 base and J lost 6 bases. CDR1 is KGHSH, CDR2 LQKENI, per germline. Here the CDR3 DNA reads TGTGCCAGCTCACCACAGGGGGCGCAGGCTGAAGCTTTCTTT. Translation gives CASSPQGAQAEAFF.

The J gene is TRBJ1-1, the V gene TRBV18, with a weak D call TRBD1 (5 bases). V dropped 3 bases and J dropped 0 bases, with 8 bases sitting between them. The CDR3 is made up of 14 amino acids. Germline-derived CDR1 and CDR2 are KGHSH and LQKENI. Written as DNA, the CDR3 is TGTGCCAGCTCACCTTTAGGGGTGAACACTGAAGCTTTCTTT. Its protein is CASSPLGVNTEAFF.

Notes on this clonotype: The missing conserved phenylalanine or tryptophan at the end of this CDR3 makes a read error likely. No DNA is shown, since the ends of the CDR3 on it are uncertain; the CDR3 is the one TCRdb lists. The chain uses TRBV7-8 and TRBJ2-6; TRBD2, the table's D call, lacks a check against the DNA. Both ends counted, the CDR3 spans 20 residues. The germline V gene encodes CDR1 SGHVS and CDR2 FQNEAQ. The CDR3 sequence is CASSLAGTSGLSRGEQYFGA.

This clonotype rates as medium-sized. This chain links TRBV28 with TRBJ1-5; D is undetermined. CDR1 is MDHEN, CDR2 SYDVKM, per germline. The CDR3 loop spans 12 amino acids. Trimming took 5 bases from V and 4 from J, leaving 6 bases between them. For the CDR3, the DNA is TGTGCCAGCAGTGACCCGAATCAGCCCCAGCATTTT. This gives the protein CASSDPNQPQHF. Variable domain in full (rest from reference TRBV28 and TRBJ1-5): DVKVTQSSRYLVKRTGEKVFLECVQDMDHENMFWYRQDPGLGLRLIYFSYDVKMKEKGDIPEGYSVSREKKERFSLILESASTNQTSMYLCASSDPNQPQHFGDGTRLSIL.

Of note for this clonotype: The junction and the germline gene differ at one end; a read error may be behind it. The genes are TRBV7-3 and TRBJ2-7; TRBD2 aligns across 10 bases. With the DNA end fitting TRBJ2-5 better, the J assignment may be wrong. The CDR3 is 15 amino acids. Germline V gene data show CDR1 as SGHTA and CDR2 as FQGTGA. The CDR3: CASGLMASGRETQYF. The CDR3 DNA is TGTGCCAGCGGCTTAATGGCTAGCGGGAGAGAGACCCAGTACTTC.

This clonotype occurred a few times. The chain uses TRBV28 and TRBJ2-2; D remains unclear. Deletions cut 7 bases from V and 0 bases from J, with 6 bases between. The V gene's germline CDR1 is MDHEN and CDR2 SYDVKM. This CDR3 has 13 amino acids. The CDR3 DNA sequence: TGTGCCAGCACAACGGCGAACACCGGGGAGCTGTTTTTT. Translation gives CASTTANTGELFF.

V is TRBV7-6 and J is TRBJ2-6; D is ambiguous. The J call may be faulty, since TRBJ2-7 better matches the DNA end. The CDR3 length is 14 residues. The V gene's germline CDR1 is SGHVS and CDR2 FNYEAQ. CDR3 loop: CASSQRSSTYEQYF. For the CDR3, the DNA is TGTGCCAGCAGCCAAAGGTCGTCAACCTACGAGCAGTACTTC.

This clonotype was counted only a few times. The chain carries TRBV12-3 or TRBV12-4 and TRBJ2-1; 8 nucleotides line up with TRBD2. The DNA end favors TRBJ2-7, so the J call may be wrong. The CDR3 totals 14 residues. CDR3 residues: CASSLGGRPSEQYF. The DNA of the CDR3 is TGTGCCAGCAGTTTGGGCGGGAGGCCAAGCGAGCAGTACTTC.

CDR3 coding DNA: TGTGCCAGCAGTTACTCGGGGCTAGCGGGAGATTTCGAGCAGTACTTC. It encodes CASSYSGLAGDFEQYF. The V and J genes are TRBV6-6 and TRBJ2-7, with 10 bases matching TRBD2. V was clipped by 0 bases and J by 6 bases; unmatched bases: 8. CDR1 and CDR2 (germline): MNHNY, SVGAGI (reference sequence). The CDR3 length is 16 residues.

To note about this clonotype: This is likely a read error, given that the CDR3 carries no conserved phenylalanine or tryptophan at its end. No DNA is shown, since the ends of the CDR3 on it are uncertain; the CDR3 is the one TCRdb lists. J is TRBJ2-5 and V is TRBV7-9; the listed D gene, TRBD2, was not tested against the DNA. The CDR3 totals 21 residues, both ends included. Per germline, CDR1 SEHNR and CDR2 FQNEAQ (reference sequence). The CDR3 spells CASSSGAGEAPPSSYEQYFGS.